This note documents a single T cell receptor (beta chain) sequence. This sample was taken from a study of shared clonotypes between healthy human individuals. TCRdb's copy holds only in-frame clones and misses some; the assay was immunoSEQ multiplex PCR. The sample carries more than 550,000 clones, about two thirds recorded once. Germline V gives CDR1 SGHNT, CDR2 YENEEA. Between the trimmed V and J ends, which lost 5 bases and 5 bases, there was a span of 13 bases. This CDR3 region has 14 residues. The V gene is TRBV11-3, the J gene TRBJ2-1; D uncertain. The sequence derives from a woman under 40 in good health. The material sequenced was memory CD4+ T cells sorted from blood. The subset was: CD45RA-negative fraction. The CDR3 reads CASSATTLNNEQFF. The CDR3 DNA sequence: TGTGCCAGCAGCGCGACAACCTTGAACAATGAGCAGTTCTTC.